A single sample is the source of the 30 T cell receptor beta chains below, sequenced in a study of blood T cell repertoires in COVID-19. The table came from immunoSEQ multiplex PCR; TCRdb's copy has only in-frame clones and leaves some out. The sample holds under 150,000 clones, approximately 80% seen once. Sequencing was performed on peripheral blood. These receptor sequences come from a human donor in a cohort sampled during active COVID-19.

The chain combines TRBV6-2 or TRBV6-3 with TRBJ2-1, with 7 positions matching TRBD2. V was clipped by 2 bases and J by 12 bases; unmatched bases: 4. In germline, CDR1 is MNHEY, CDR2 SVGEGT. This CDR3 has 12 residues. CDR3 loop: CASSYPAGVQFF. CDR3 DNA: TGTGCCAGCAGTTACCCTGCGGGGGTGCAGTTCTTC.

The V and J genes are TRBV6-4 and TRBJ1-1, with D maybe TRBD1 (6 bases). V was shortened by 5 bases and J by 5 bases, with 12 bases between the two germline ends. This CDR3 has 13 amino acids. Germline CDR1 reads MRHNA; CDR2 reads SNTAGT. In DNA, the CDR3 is TGTGCCAGCAGTCACAGGGATGGGACTGAAGCTTTCTTT. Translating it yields CASSHRDGTEAFF.

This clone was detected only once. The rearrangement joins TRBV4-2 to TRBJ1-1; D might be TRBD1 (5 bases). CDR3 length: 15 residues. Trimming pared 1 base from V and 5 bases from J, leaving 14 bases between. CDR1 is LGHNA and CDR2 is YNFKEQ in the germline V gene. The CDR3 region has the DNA TGTGCCAGCAGCCAAGTGCAGGGCATAGGGACTGAAGCTTTCTTT. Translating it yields CASSQVQGIGTEAFF.

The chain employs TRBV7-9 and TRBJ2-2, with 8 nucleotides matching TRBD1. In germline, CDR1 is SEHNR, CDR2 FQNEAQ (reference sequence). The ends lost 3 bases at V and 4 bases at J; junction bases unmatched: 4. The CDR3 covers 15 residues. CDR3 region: CASSLDRVGTGELFF. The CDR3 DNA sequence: TGTGCCAGCAGCTTGGACAGGGTAGGCACCGGGGAGCTGTTTTTT.

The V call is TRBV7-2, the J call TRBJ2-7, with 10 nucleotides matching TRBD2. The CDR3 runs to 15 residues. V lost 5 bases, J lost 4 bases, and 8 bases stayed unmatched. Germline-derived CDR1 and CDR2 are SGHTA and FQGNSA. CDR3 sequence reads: CASSRLAGENYEQYF. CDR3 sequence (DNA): TGTGCCAGCAGCCGCCTAGCGGGGGAAAATTACGAGCAGTACTTC. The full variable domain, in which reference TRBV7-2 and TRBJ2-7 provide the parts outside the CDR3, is GAGVSQSPSNKVTEKGKDVELRCDPISGHTALYWYRQSLGQGLEFLIYFQGNSAPDKSGLPSDRFSAERTGGSVSTLTIQRTQQEDSAVYLCASSRLAGENYEQYFGPGTRLTVT.

The CDR3 region is CASSEKLAGGPDTQYF. CDR3 nucleotide sequence: TGTGCCAGCAGCGAGAAACTAGCGGGGGGGCCAGATACGCAGTATTTT. V and J are TRBV6-2 or TRBV6-3 and TRBJ2-3, with 13 positions matching TRBD2. The CDR3 totals 16 residues. The V segment lost 6 bases and the J segment 4 bases; nucleotides outside the gene matches: 7. Germline lookup yields CDR1 MNHEY and CDR2 SVGEGT.

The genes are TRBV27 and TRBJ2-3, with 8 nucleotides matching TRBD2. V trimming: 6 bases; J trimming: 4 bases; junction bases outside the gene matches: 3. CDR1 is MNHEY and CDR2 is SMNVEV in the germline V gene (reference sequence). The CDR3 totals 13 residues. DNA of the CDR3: TGTGCCAGCAGCGGGGGGGCGGCAGATACGCAGTATTTT. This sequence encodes CASSGGAADTQYF.

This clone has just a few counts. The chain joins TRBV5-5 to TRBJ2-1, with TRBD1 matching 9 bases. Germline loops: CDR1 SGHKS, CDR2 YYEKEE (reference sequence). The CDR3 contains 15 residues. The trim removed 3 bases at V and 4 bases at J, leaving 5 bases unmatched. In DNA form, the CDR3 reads TGTGCCAGCAGCTCCTCCGGGACAGGGTACAATGAGCAGTTCTTC. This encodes CASSSSGTGYNEQFF.

Written as DNA, the CDR3 is TGTGCCAGCAGTTACGCGCAGGGAGGGACTGAAGCTTTCTTT. Its protein is CASSYAQGGTEAFF. The V and J genes are TRBV6-5 and TRBJ1-1; possible D gene TRBD1, 5 bases. The V gene lost 2 bases and the J gene lost 5 bases, with 12 bases spanning the gap. The germline CDR1 and CDR2 sequences are MNHEY and SVGAGI. The CDR3 has 14 amino acids.

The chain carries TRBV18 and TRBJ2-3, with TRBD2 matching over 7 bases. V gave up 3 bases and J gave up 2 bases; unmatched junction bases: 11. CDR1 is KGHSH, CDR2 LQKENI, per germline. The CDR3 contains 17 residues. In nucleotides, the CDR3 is TGTGCCAGCTCACCTCGGAGGGGCGGGGGATCCACAGATACGCAGTATTTT. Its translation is CASSPRRGGGSTDTQYF.

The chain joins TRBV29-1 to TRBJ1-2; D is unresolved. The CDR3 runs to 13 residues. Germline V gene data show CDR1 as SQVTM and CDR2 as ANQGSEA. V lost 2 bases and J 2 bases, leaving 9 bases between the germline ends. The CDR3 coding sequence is TGCAGCGTTGAACAGGCACCAAACTATGGCTACACCTTC. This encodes CSVEQAPNYGYTF.

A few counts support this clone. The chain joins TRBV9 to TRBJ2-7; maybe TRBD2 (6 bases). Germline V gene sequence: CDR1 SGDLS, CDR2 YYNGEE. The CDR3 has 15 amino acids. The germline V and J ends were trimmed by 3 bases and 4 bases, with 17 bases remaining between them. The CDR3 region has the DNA TGTGCCAGCAGCGCTGGAGGGACTCAAGCATACGAGCAGTACTTC. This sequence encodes CASSAGGTQAYEQYF.

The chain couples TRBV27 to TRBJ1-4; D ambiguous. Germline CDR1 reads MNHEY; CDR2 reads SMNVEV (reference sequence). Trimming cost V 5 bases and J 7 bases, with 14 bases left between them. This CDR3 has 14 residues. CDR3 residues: CASSPQVQGEKLFF. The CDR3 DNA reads TGTGCCAGCAGTCCCCAGGTTCAAGGTGAAAAACTGTTTTTT.

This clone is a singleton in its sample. The CDR3 bases are TGTGCCAGCAGCTCCGACCCTATAGGACAGGGGAGAGAGACCCAGTACTTC. It codes for CASSSDPIGQGRETQYF. The V call is TRBV5-5, the J call TRBJ2-5, with 9 nucleotides matching TRBD1. The trim removed 3 bases at V and 4 bases at J, leaving 13 bases unmatched. The germline gives CDR1 SGHKS, CDR2 YYEKEE (reference sequence). The CDR3 covers 17 residues.

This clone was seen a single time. This CDR3 reads CASSSGHWNTEAFF. The CDR3 DNA sequence: TGCGCCAGCAGTTCGGGACACTGGAACACTGAAGCTTTCTTT. The chain employs TRBV10-1 and TRBJ1-1, with TRBD1 as a possible D gene (6 bases). The length of the CDR3 is 14 residues. Germline V gene data show CDR1 as WNHNN and CDR2 as SYGVQD (reference sequence). Deletions cut 5 bases from V and 1 base from J, with 11 bases between.

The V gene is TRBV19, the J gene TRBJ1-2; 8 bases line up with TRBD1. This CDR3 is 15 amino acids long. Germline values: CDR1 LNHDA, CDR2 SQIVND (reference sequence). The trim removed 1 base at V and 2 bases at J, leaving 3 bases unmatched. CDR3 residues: CASSIAGGENYGYTF. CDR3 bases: TGTGCCAGTAGTATAGCAGGGGGCGAGAACTATGGCTACACCTTC.

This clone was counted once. The CDR3 sequence: CASSRQASYNEQFF. CDR3 sequence (DNA): TGTGCCAGCAGTCGACAGGCCTCCTACAATGAGCAGTTCTTC. V is TRBV28 and J is TRBJ2-1; TRBD1 might be the D (6 bases). The CDR3 spans 14 residues. Germline CDR1 reads MDHEN; CDR2 reads SYDVKM. Between the trimmed V and J ends, which lost 5 bases and 0 bases, there was a span of 8 bases. Based on the CDR3 plus reference TRBV28 and TRBJ2-1, the full variable domain is DVKVTQSSRYLVKRTGEKVFLECVQDMDHENMFWYRQDPGLGLRLIYFSYDVKMKEKGDIPEGYSVSREKKERFSLILESASTNQTSMYLCASSRQASYNEQFFGPGTRLTVL.

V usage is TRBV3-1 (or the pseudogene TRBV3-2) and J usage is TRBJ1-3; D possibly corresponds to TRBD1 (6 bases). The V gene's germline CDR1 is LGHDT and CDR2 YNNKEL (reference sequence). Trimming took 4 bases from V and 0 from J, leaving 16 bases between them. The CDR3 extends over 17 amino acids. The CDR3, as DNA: TGTGCCAGCAGCCTCGAAACTTGGACAGCCTCTGGAAACACCATATATTTT. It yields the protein CASSLETWTASGNTIYF.

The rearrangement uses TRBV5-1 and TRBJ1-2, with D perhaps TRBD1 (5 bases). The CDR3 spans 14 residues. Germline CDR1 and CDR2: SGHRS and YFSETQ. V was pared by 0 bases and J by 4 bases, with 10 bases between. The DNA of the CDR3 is TGCGCCAGCAGCTTGGAGGCAGGGTTCTATGGCTACACCTTC. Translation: CASSLEAGFYGYTF.

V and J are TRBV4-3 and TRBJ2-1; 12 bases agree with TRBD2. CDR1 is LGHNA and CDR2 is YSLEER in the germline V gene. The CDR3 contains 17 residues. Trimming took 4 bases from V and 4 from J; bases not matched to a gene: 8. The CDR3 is CASSPSLAGGTYNEQFF. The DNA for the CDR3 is TGCGCCAGCAGCCCCTCCCTAGCGGGGGGGACTTACAATGAGCAGTTCTTC.

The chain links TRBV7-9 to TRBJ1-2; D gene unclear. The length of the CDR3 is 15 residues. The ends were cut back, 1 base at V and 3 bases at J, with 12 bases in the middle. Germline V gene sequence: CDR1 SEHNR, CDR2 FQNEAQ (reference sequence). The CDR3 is CASSLGPGGDYGYTF. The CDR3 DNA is TGTGCCAGCAGCTTAGGTCCAGGCGGGGACTATGGCTACACCTTC.

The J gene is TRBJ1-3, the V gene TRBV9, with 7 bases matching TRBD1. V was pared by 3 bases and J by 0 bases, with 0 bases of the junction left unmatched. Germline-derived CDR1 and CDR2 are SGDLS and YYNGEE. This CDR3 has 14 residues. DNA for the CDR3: TGTGCCAGCAGCGGGGACAGCTCTGGAAACACCATATATTTT. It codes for CASSGDSSGNTIYF. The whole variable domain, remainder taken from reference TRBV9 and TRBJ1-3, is DSGVTQTPKHLITATGQRVTLRCSPRSGDLSVYWYQQSLDQGLQFLIQYYNGEERAKGNILERFSAQQFPDLHSELNLSSLELGDSALYFCASSGDSSGNTIYFGEGSWLTVV.

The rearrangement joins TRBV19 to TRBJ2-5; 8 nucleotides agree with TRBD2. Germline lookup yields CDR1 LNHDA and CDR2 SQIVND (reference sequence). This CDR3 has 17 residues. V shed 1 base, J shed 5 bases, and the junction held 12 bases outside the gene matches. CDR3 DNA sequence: TGTGCCAGTAGTATAGGGCCCTGGGCAGCGGGGGTGGAGACCCAGTACTTC. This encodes CASSIGPWAAGVETQYF.

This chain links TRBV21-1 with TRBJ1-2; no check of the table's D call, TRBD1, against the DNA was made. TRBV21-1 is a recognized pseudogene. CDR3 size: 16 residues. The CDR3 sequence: CASGAGPLPFFYGYTF. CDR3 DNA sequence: TGTGCCAGCGGGGCAGGGCCCCTTCCTTTTTTCTATGGCTACACCTTC.

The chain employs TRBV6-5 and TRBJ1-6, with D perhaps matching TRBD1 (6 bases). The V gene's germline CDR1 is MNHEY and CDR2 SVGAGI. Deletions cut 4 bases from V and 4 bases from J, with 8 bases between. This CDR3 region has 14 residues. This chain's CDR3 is CASSFTGYNSPLHF. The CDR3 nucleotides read TGTGCCAGCAGTTTTACAGGGTATAATTCACCCCTCCACTTT.

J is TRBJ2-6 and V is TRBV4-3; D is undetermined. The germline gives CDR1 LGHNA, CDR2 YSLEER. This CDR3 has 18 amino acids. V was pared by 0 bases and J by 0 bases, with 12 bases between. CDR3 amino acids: CASSQDRYSSSGANVLTF. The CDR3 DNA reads TGCGCCAGCAGCCAAGATCGTTACTCGAGCTCTGGGGCCAACGTCCTGACTTTC.

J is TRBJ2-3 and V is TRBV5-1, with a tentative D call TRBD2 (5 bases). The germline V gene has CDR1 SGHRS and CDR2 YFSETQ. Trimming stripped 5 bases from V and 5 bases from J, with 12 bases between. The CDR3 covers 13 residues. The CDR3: CASRRVEGDTQYF. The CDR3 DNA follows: TGCGCCAGCAGACGGGTAGAGGGAGATACGCAGTATTTT.

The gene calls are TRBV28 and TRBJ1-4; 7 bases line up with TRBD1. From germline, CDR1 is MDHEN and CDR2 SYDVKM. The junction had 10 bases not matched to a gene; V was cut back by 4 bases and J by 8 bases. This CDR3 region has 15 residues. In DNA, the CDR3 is TGTGCCAGCAGTTCCCATGGAGGGGGCAGGGAAAAACTGTTTTTT. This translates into CASSSHGGGREKLFF.

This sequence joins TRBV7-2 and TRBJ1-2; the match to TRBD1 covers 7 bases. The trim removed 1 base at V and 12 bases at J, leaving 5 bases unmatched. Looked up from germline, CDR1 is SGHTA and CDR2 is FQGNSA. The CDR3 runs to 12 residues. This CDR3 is CASSLVGGGDTF. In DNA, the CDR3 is TGTGCCAGCAGCTTAGTAGGGGGCGGGGACACCTTC.

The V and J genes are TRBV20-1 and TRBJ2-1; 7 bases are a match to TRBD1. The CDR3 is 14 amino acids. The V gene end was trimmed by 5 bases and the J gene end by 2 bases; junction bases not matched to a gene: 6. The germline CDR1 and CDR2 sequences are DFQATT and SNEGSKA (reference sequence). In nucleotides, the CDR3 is TGCAGTGCTCGTGGGACAGACACCTACAATGAGCAGTTCTTC. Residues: CSARGTDTYNEQFF.